Listed here are 21 T cell receptor beta chains from one sample, sequenced in a study of T cells after yellow fever vaccination (dated by TCRdb to between 2019 and 2020). Libraries were constructed by 5' RACE. TCRdb shows the sequencer as Illumina HiSeq 2500. TCRdb cleaned the public reads at Q25 with fastp, built clones with MiXCR and kept in-frame beta chains. Rows are combined by CDR3 protein, so each entry shows the most common genes and DNA. Counted in this sample were some 560,000 distinct CDR3 sequences; about 17% of them appeared once. The ten largest make up around 15% of the sample. The sample's treatment or condition label, decoded: live attenuated yellow fever vaccine strain. Sequencing was performed on PBMCs, taken 5 days after the first yellow fever vaccination. These receptors came from a man younger than 35 who received the YFV17D yellow fever vaccine.

This clonotype showed up just a few times. The rearrangement uses TRBV5-1 and TRBJ2-5, with D possibly matching TRBD1 (6 bases). This CDR3 contains 13 residues. V was clipped by 4 bases and J by 4 bases, with 11 bases between them. Per the germline V gene, CDR1 is SGHRS and CDR2 is YFSETQ. In DNA form, the CDR3 reads TGCGCCAGCAGCCCTGGACAGTCAGAGACCCAGTACTTC. This sequence encodes CASSPGQSETQYF. The variable domain in full, completed from reference TRBV5-1 and TRBJ2-5, reads KAGVTQTPRYLIKTRGQQVTLSCSPISGHRSVSWYQQTPGQGLQFLFEYFSETQRNKGNFPGRFSGRQFSNSRSEMNVSTLELGDSALYLCASSPGQSETQYFGPGTRLLVL.

This clonotype was seen only a few times. The genes are TRBV5-1 and TRBJ2-2; TRBD2 is a possible D gene (5 bases). Trimming removed 1 base at V and 7 bases at J, with 17 bases between. The CDR3 covers 16 residues. Germline V gene data show CDR1 as SGHRS and CDR2 as YFSETQ. The CDR3 coding sequence is TGCGCCAGCAGCTTGTCCCCCGGACTCGGCATCGGGGAGCTGTTTTTT. Its translation is CASSLSPGLGIGELFF.

This clonotype was detected many times. The chain combines TRBV7-2 with TRBJ1-1; D is undetermined. The CDR3 runs 11 residues. Trimming pared 5 bases from V and 8 bases from J, leaving 9 bases between. CDR1 is SGHTA, CDR2 FQGNSA, per germline. CDR3 amino acids: CASSPLIEAFF. The CDR3 bases are TGTGCCAGCAGCCCCCTTATAGAAGCTTTCTTT. The full variable domain, rest sourced from reference TRBV7-2 and TRBJ1-1, is GAGVSQSPSNKVTEKGKDVELRCDPISGHTALYWYRQSLGQGLEFLIYFQGNSAPDKSGLPSDRFSAERTGGSVSTLTIQRTQQEDSAVYLCASSPLIEAFFGQGTRLTVV.

The rearrangement uses TRBV19 and TRBJ2-2; 10 nucleotides match TRBD2. The junction had 3 bases not matched to a gene; V was cut back by 5 bases and J by 6 bases. CDR3 length: 14 residues. CDR1 is LNHDA, CDR2 SQIVND, per germline (reference sequence). The CDR3 spells CASSLGLASGELFF. The CDR3 DNA reads TGTGCCAGTAGTTTGGGACTAGCGTCCGGGGAGCTGTTTTTT.

The CDR3: CAIRDDLSYEQYF. In DNA form, the CDR3 reads TGTGCCATCCGGGACGACTTAAGCTACGAGCAGTACTTC. The chain employs TRBV10-3 and TRBJ2-7; D tentatively fits TRBD1 or TRBD2 (5 bases each). Germline CDR1 is ENHRY and CDR2 is SYGVKD. Trimming left V 8 bases short and J 3 bases short, with 14 bases between. The length of the CDR3 is 13 residues.

The V and J genes are TRBV7-7 and TRBJ2-2, with 7 bases fitting TRBD2. V lost 5 bases and J lost 1; bases outside the gene matches: 7. CDR1 is SSHAT and CDR2 is FNYEAQ in the germline V gene (reference sequence). This CDR3 spans 16 amino acids. CDR3: CASSPWEGQNTGELFF. In nucleotides, the CDR3 is TGTGCCAGCAGCCCATGGGAGGGGCAGAACACCGGGGAGCTGTTTTTT. Drawing the rest from reference TRBV7-7 and TRBJ2-2, the complete variable domain is GAGVSQSPRYKVTKRGQDVTLRCDPISSHATLYWYQQALGQGPEFLTYFNYEAQPDKSGLPSDRFSAERPEGSISTLTIQRTEQRDSAMYRCASSPWEGQNTGELFFGEGSRLTVL.

The chain has TRBV29-1 and TRBJ1-4, with unresolved D. CDR3 size: 15 residues. Germline V gene lookup returns CDR1 SQVTM and CDR2 ANQGSEA. Trimming stripped 1 base from V and 4 bases from J, with 13 bases between. The DNA of the CDR3 is TGCAGCGTTGAAGGTTCGATAGAGAATAATGAAAAACTGTTTTTT. This sequence encodes CSVEGSIENNEKLFF.

This sequence joins TRBV10-3 and TRBJ2-5; D ambiguous. Germline lookup yields CDR1 ENHRY and CDR2 SYGVKD. The CDR3 totals 14 residues. Trimming cost V 3 bases and J 4 bases, with 12 bases left between them. CDR3 protein: CAISERQDGETQYF. The CDR3 nucleotides read TGTGCCATCAGTGAACGGCAGGACGGAGAGACCCAGTACTTC.

This chain joins TRBV4-2 and TRBJ2-2, with 8 nucleotides matching TRBD2. V shed 4 bases, J shed 0 bases, and the junction held 22 bases outside the gene matches. The CDR3 consists of 22 residues. The germline V gene encodes CDR1 LGHNA and CDR2 YNFKEQ. As DNA, the CDR3 is TGTGCCAGCAGCCCAAAGAAGCCCTCAGCGGGAGAAGGGAACGCGAACACCGGGGAGCTGTTTTTT. Residues: CASSPKKPSAGEGNANTGELFF.

The chain uses TRBV20-1 and TRBJ2-2; TRBD2 matches 9 bases. Germline V gene lookup returns CDR1 DFQATT and CDR2 SNEGSKA (reference sequence). V lost 0 bases to trimming and J lost 4 bases; unmatched junction nucleotides: 9. The CDR3 sequence is 17 residues long. This CDR3 reads CSARDRLAGEVTGELFF. CDR3 nucleotide sequence: TGCAGTGCTAGAGATCGGTTAGCGGGGGAGGTCACCGGGGAGCTGTTTTTT.

This chain joins TRBV27 and TRBJ2-3; perhaps D is TRBD1 or TRBD2 (6 bases each). The ends were cut back, 2 bases at V and 2 bases at J, with 17 bases in the middle. Germline CDR1 MNHEY, CDR2 SMNVEV (reference sequence). This CDR3 comprises 17 residues. CDR3 protein: CASSLTHGGIITDTQYF. The DNA for the CDR3 is TGTGCCAGCAGTTTAACCCACGGGGGCATTATCACAGATACGCAGTATTTT.

V gene TRBV6-1 combines with J gene TRBJ2-1, with D perhaps matching TRBD1 (6 bases). With 7 bases removed from V and 6 bases from J, the gap between germline ends came to 19 bases. The CDR3 extends over 15 amino acids. Looked up from germline, CDR1 is MNHNS and CDR2 is SASEGT. CDR3 in DNA: TGTGCCAGCACTCCCCATGGGACATTCGGCAATGAGCAGTTCTTC. As protein: CASTPHGTFGNEQFF.

The chain employs TRBV7-6 and TRBJ2-7, with TRBD2 as a possible D gene (5 bases). This CDR3 has 14 residues. The germline V gene has CDR1 SGHVS and CDR2 FNYEAQ. V lost 2 bases to trimming and J lost 3 bases, with 11 bases between them. Written as DNA, the CDR3 is TGTGCCAGCAGCTTACGGGATTCTATCTACGAGCAGTACGTC. It is translated as CASSLRDSIYEQYV.

The CDR3: CASSLYQGSIGELFF. CDR3 DNA: TGCGCCAGCAGCTTGTATCAGGGGTCCATCGGGGAGCTGTTTTTT. This chain links TRBV5-1 with TRBJ2-2, with TRBD1 as a possible D gene (6 bases). The ends were cut back, 1 base at V and 7 bases at J, with 14 bases in the middle. The length of the CDR3 is 15 residues. The germline gives CDR1 SGHRS, CDR2 YFSETQ.

This clonotype showed up many times. The genes are TRBV18 and TRBJ2-3; D is unresolved. V lost 4 bases to trimming and J lost 0 bases, with 8 bases between them. The CDR3 has 14 amino acids. Germline CDR1 reads KGHSH; CDR2 reads LQKENI. The DNA for the CDR3 is TGTGCCAGCTCACTGGGCAGCAGCACAGATACGCAGTATTTT. Its translation: CASSLGSSTDTQYF.

This clonotype was detected only a few times. CDR3 region: CASSLARGGSNTEAFF. CDR3 coding DNA: TGCGCCAGCAGCTTGGCCCGCGGGGGCAGTAACACTGAAGCTTTCTTT. This sequence joins TRBV5-1 and TRBJ1-1, with a tentative D call TRBD1 (6 bases). The germline V gene encodes CDR1 SGHRS and CDR2 YFSETQ. The CDR3 spans 16 residues. Trimming pared 0 bases from V and 2 bases from J, leaving 14 bases between.

This clonotype was seen a handful of times. This rearrangement joins TRBV6-1 to TRBJ2-5, with 9 nucleotides matching TRBD2. The CDR3 is 13 residues long. The germline gives CDR1 MNHNS, CDR2 SASEGT. Trimming removed 6 bases from V and 4 bases from J; junction bases left unmatched: 3. CDR3 region: CASRIAGAETQYF. CDR3 in DNA: TGTGCCAGCAGAATAGCGGGGGCAGAGACCCAGTACTTC.

V gene TRBV7-8 combines with J gene TRBJ1-4; weak D call: TRBD1 (6 bases). V lost 5 bases and J lost 8, with 18 bases in between. Germline CDR1 reads SGHVS; CDR2 reads FQNEAQ. This CDR3 contains 15 residues. This CDR3 reads CASSGAGAGDEKLFF. In DNA form, the CDR3 reads TGTGCCAGCAGCGGCGCGGGGGCCGGGGACGAAAAACTGTTTTTT. Supplemented by reference TRBV7-8 and TRBJ1-4, the full variable domain reads GAGVSQSPRYKVAKRGQDVALRCDPISGHVSLFWYQQALGQGPEFLTYFQNEAQLDKSGLPSDRFFAERPEGSVSTLKIQRTQQEDSAVYLCASSGAGAGDEKLFFGSGTQLSVL.

There are a few counts of this clonotype. The chain has TRBV5-1 and TRBJ2-7; D is possibly TRBD1 (5 bases). CDR3 length: 13 amino acids. The ends were cut back, 4 bases at V and 3 bases at J, with 11 bases in the middle. Germline V CDR1 and CDR2: SGHRS, YFSETQ. The CDR3 here is CASSPTDRYEQYF. The CDR3 DNA reads TGCGCCAGCAGCCCGACAGATCGCTACGAGCAGTACTTC.

There are a few counts of this clonotype. This chain joins TRBV7-9 and TRBJ1-2; the D gene is possibly TRBD1 (5 bases). CDR3 size: 15 residues. The germline V and J ends were trimmed by 3 bases and 0 bases, with 11 bases remaining between them. Germline V gene sequence: CDR1 SEHNR, CDR2 FQNEAQ (reference sequence). CDR3 protein: CASSLAGHANYGYTF. CDR3 DNA sequence: TGTGCCAGCAGCTTGGCAGGACACGCTAACTATGGCTACACCTTC.

The J gene is TRBJ1-1, the V gene TRBV24-1, with TRBD1 matching over 7 bases. The CDR3 is 15 residues long. V lost 0 bases to trimming and J lost 11 bases; unmatched junction nucleotides: 11. CDR1 and CDR2 (germline): KGHDR, SFDVKD. The CDR3 sequence is CATSDLPTGRLRAFF. The CDR3 DNA is TGTGCCACCAGTGATTTGCCGACAGGGCGGCTTAGGGCTTTCTTT.